The 6 T cell receptor beta chains below all came from one sample that was sequenced in a study of blood T cell repertoires in COVID-19. Generated by immunoSEQ multiplex PCR, the TCRdb table keeps only in-frame clones and is missing some. This table holds over 110,000 clones, around nine tenths found once. Sequencing used peripheral blood. The receptors were sampled from a woman between 45 and 60 years old with acute or convalescent COVID-19.

This chain links TRBV7-8 with TRBJ1-5; no clear D gene. The germline CDR1 and CDR2 sequences are SGHVS and FQNEAQ. Trimming shortened V by 5 bases and J by 3 bases, and 11 bases separated the two germline ends. This CDR3 region has 14 residues. The DNA of the CDR3 is TGTGCCAGCAGCGCGAGCGAGTTCAATCAGCCCCAGCATTTT. It yields the protein CASSASEFNQPQHF.

The chain is built from TRBV15 and TRBJ2-7, with TRBD1 identical over 9 bases. Germline trimming cut 4 bases from V and 3 bases from J; bases unmatched to any gene: 10. Germline loops: CDR1 LNHNV, CDR2 YYDKDF (reference sequence). The CDR3 is 16 residues long. Here the CDR3 reads CATSTRTGAILYEQYF. The DNA of the CDR3 is TGTGCCACCAGCACCCGGACAGGGGCGATACTCTACGAGCAGTACTTC.

The rearrangement links TRBV13 to TRBJ1-4; 7 bases align to TRBD1. The germline V gene has CDR1 PRHDT and CDR2 FYEKMQ (reference sequence). This CDR3 is built from 14 residues. J was trimmed by 5 bases and V by 5 bases; bases with no gene match: 5. As DNA, the CDR3 is TGTGCCAGCAGCCGGGACAGAACAAATGAAAAACTGTTTTTT. This translates into CASSRDRTNEKLFF.

J is TRBJ1-6 and V is TRBV10-3; 7 nucleotides align to TRBD1. This CDR3 has 16 amino acids. The ends lost 3 bases at V and 7 bases at J; junction bases unmatched: 9. The germline V gene has CDR1 ENHRY and CDR2 SYGVKD. The CDR3 DNA reads TGTGCCATCAGTGATGCCTCCGGGACAGAAAATTCACCCCTCCACTTT. It encodes CAISDASGTENSPLHF.

The V call is TRBV6-5, the J call TRBJ1-2; 7 bases map to TRBD1. J lost 5 bases, V lost 2 bases, and 11 bases had no gene match. Germline CDR1 MNHEY, CDR2 SVGAGI. The CDR3 extends over 16 amino acids. CDR3: CASSYADRVPDYGYTF. CDR3 sequence (DNA): TGTGCCAGCAGTTACGCAGACAGGGTTCCAGATTATGGCTACACCTTC.

CDR3 region: CSAGTGLPYTF. CDR3 coding DNA: TGCAGTGCGGGGACAGGCCTCCCCTACACCTTC. This chain uses TRBV20-1 with TRBJ1-2, with 8 bases lining up with TRBD1. V shed 6 bases and J 10 bases; nucleotides not matched to a gene: 7. CDR1 DFQATT and CDR2 SNEGSKA come from the germline V gene (reference sequence). The CDR3 is 11 residues long.